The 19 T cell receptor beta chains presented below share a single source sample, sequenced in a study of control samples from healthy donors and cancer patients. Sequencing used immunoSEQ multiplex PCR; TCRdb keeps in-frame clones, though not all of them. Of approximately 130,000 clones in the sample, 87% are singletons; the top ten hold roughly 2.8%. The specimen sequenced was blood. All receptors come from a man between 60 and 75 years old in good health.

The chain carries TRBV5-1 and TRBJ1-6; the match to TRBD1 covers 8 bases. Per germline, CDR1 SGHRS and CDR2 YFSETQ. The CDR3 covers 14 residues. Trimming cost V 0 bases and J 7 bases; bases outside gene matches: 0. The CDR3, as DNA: TGCGCCAGCAGCTTGGGGGACAGGAATTCACCCCTCCACTTT. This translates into CASSLGDRNSPLHF.

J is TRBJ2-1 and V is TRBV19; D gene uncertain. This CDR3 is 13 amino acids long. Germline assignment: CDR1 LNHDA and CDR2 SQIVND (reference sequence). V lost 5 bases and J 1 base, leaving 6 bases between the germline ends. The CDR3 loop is CASSRRSYNEQFF. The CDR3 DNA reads TGTGCCAGTAGTCGCAGGTCCTACAATGAGCAGTTCTTC.

DNA of the CDR3: TGTGCCAGCACTAGCGGGGGGCTCCTTTACAATGAGCAGTTCTTC. This translates into CASTSGGLLYNEQFF. V usage is TRBV2 and J usage is TRBJ2-1, with TRBD2 matching 11 bases. Germline CDR1 and CDR2: SNHLY and FYNNEI. The CDR3 length is 15 residues. V was clipped by 7 bases and J by 4 bases; unmatched bases: 6.

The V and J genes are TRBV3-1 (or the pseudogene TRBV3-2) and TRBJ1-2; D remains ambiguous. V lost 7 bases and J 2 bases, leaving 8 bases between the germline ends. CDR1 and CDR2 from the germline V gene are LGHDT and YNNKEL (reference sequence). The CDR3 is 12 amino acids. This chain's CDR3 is CASNGRNYGYTF. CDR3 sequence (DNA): TGTGCCAGCAACGGACGGAACTATGGCTACACCTTC.

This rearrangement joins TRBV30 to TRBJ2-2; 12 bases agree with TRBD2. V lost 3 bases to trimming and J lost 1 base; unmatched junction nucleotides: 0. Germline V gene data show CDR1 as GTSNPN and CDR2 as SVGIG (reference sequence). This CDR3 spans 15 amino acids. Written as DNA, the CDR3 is TGTGCCTGGAGACTAGCGGGGGGGAACACCGGGGAGCTGTTTTTT. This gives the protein CAWRLAGGNTGELFF.

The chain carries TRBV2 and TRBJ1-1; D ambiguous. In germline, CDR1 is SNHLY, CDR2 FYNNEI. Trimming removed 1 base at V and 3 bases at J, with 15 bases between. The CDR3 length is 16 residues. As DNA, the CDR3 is TGTGCCAGCAGTGAAGAACCAATCGGACGAGACACTGAAGCTTTCTTT. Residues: CASSEEPIGRDTEAFF. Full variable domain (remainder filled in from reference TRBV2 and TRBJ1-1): EPEVTQTPSHQVTQMGQEVILRCVPISNHLYFYWYRQILGQKVEFLVSFYNNEISEKSEIFDDQFSVERPDGSNFTLKIRSTKLEDSAMYFCASSEEPIGRDTEAFFGQGTRLTVV.

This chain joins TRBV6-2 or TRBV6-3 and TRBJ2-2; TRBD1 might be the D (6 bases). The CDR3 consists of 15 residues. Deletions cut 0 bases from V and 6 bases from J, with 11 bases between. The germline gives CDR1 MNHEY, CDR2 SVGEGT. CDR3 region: CASSYSISGAGELFF. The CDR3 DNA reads TGTGCCAGCAGTTACTCGATCTCAGGGGCCGGGGAGCTGTTTTTT.

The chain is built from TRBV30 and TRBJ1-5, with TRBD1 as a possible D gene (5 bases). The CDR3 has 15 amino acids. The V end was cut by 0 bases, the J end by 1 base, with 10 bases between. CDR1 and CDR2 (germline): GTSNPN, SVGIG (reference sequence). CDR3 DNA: TGTGCCTGGAGTGTAGGGGATCGGAGCAATCAGCCCCAGCATTTT. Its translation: CAWSVGDRSNQPQHF.

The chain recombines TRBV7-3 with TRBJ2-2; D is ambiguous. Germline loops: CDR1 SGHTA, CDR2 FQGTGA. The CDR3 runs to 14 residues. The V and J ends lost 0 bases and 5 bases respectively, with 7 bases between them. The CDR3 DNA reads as TGTGCCAGCAGCTTAACTAGTAGTACCGGGGAGCTGTTTTTT. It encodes CASSLTSSTGELFF. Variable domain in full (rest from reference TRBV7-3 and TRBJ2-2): GAGVSQTPSNKVTEKGKYVELRCDPISGHTALYWYRQSLGQGPEFLIYFQGTGAADDSGLPNDRFFAVRPEGSVSTLKIQRTERGDSAVYLCASSLTSSTGELFFGEGSRLTVL.

The DNA of the CDR3 is TGTGCCAGCAGCTTGTACAAGGGGACAGGGGTGGGAGAGACCCAGTACTTC. Amino acids: CASSLYKGTGVGETQYF. The genes are TRBV7-8 and TRBJ2-5; TRBD1 matches at 10 bases. Germline lookup yields CDR1 SGHVS and CDR2 FQNEAQ. Trimming cost V 3 bases and J 4 bases; bases outside gene matches: 11. The length of the CDR3 is 17 residues.

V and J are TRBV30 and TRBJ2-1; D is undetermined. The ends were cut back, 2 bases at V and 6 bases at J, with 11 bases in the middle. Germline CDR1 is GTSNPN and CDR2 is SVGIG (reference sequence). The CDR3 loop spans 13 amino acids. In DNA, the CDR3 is TGTGCCTGGAGTATGCTTTGGAGCAATGAGCAGTTCTTC. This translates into CAWSMLWSNEQFF.

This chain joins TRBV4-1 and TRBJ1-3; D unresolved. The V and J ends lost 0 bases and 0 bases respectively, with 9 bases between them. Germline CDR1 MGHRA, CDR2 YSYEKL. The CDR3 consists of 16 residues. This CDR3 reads CASSQDPLNSGNTIYF. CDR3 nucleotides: TGCGCCAGCAGCCAAGACCCCTTAAACTCTGGAAACACCATATATTTT.

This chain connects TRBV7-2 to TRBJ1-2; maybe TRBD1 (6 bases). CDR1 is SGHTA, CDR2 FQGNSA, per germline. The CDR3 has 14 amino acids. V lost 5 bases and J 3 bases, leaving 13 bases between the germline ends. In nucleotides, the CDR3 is TGTGCCAGCAGCCAAATACAGGGATACTATGGCTACACCTTC. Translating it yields CASSQIQGYYGYTF.

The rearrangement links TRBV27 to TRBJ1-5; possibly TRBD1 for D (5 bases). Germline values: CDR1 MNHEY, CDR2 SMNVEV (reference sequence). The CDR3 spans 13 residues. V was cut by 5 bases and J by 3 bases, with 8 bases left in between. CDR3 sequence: CASSRQYNQPQHF. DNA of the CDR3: TGTGCCAGCAGTCGACAGTACAATCAGCCCCAGCATTTT.

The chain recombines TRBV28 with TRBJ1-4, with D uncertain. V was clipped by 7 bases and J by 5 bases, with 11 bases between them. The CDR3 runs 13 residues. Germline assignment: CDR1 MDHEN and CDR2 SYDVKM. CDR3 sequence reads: CASKVGGNEKLFF. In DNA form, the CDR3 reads TGTGCCAGCAAAGTGGGTGGGAATGAAAAACTGTTTTTT.

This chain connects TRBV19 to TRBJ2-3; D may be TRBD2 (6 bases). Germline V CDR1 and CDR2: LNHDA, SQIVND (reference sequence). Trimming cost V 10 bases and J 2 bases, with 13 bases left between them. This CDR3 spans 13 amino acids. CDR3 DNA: TGTGCCACCGTGGGACTTAACACAGATACGCAGTATTTT. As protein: CATVGLNTDTQYF.

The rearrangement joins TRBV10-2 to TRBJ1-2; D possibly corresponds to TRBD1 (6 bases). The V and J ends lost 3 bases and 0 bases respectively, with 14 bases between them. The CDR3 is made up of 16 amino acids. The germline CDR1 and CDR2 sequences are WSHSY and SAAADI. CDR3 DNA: TGCGCCAGCAGTGAAGAAAAGGGGGGAGCTAACTATGGCTACACCTTC. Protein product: CASSEEKGGANYGYTF.

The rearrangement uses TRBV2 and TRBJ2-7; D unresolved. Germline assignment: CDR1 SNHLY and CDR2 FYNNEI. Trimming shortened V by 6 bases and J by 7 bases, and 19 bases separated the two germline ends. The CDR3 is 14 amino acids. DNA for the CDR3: TGTGCCAGCAGCACGTATAGTCCCCCGAGTGAGCAGTACTTC. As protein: CASSTYSPPSEQYF.

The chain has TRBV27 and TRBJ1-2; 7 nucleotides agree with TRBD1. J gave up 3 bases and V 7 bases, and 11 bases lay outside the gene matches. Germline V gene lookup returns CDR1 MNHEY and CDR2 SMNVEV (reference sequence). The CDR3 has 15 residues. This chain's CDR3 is CASKAKGASDYGYTF. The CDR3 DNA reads TGTGCCAGCAAGGCAAAGGGGGCTTCCGACTATGGCTACACCTTC.